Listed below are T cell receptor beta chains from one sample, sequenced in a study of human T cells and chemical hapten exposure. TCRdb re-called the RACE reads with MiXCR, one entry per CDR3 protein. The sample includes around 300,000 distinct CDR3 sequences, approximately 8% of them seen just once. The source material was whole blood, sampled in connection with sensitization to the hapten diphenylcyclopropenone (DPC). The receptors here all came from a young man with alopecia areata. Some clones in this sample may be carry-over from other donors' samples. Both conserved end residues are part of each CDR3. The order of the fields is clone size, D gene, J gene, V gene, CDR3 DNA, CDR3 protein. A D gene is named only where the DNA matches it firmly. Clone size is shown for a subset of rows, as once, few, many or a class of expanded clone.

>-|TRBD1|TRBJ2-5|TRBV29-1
TGCAGCGTCGGGACAGATTGGGACCAAGAGACCCAGTACTTC
CSVGTDWDQETQYF
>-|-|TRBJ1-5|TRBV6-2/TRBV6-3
TGTGCCAGCAGTTACGGCAGAGGCGTAGGGAATCAGCCCCAGCATTTT
CASSYGRGVGNQPQHF
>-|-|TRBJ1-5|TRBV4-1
TGCGCCAGCAGCCAATCTAGCCAGGGTCATCAGCCCCAGCATTTT
CASSQSSQGHQPQHF
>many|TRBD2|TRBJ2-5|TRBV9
TGTGCCAGCAGCGTAGGGGGACTAGCGGGGGCCCCACAAGAGACCCAGTACTTC
CASSVGGLAGAPQETQYF
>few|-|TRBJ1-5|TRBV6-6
TGTGCCAGCAGCCCTATACGGGGAGGCAATCAGCCCCAGCATTTT
CASSPIRGGNQPQHF
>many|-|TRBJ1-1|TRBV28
TGTGCCAGCAGTTCCGCGGCATTGGGCACTGAAGCTTTCTTT
CASSSAALGTEAFF
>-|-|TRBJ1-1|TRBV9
TGTGCCAGCAGCGTAGACCGGCGGGCAGGGTACACTGAAGCTTTCTTT
CASSVDRRAGYTEAFF
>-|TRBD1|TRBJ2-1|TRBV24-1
TGTGTCACCAGTGATGCGGGACAGGGTAACTATGAGCAGTTCTTC
CVTSDAGQGNYEQFF
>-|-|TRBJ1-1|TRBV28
TGTGCCAGCAGTTCCACTTACGAAGAAGCTTTCTTT
CASSSTYEEAFF
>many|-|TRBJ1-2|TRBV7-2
TGTGCCAGCAGCTTAGATAGTGGGAACTATGGCTACACCTTC
CASSLDSGNYGYTF
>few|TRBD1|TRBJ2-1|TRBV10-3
TGTGCCATCAGTGGAGGGGGCATCGCATACAATGAGCAGTTCTTC
CAISGGGIAYNEQFF
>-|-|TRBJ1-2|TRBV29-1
TGCAGCGGAAAGGACAGCTTAAACTATGGCTACACCTTC
CSGKDSLNYGYTF
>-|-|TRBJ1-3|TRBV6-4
TGTGCCAGCAGACCCGGGCCCGAATCTGGAAACACCATATATTTT
CASRPGPESGNTIYF
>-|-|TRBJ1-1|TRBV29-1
TGCAGCGTCCACACCGGACAGAGGACTGAAGCTTTCTTT
CSVHTGQRTEAFF
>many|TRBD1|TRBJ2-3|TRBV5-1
TGCGCCAGCAGCTTAAACAGGGGGCCAGTAGATACGCAGTATTTT
CASSLNRGPVDTQYF
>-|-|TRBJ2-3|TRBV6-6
TGTGCCAGCGGAAATGGGGCTTGGACAGATACGCAGTATTTT
CASGNGAWTDTQYF
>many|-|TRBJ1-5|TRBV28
TGTGCCAGCAGTTCAAGGACGGTTTACAATCAGCCCCAGCATTTT
CASSSRTVYNQPQHF
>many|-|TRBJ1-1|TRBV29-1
TGCAGCGTCTCATTGACGGCACAGAAGTCCGCGATTGAAGCTTTCTTT
CSVSLTAQKSAIEAFF
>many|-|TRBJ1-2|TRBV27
TGTGCCAGCAGTTCCACCCGGGGGCTTGGCTACACCTTC
CASSSTRGLGYTF
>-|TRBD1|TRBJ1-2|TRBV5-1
TGCGCCAGCAGAACCGACCGGGACAGAAACTATGGCTACACCTTC
CASRTDRDRNYGYTF
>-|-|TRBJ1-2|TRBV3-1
TGTGCCAGCAGTGCGGACAGAAGCTATGGCTACACCTTC
CASSADRSYGYTF
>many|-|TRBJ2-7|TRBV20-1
TGCAGTGCAGAGGACAAGGCGGACGAGCAGTACTTC
CSAEDKADEQYF
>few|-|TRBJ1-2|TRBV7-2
TGTGCCAGCAGCTTTCCCCTCCAAAACTATGGCTACACCTTC
CASSFPLQNYGYTF
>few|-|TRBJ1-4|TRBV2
TGTGCCAGCAGTGCGCAGGGCTCAACTAATGAAAAACTGTTTTTT
CASSAQGSTNEKLFF
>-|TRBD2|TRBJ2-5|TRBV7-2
TGTGCCAGCAGCAGAGAAGGGACTAGCGAGGAGACCCAGTACTTC
CASSREGTSEETQYF
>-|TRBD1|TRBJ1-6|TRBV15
TGTGCCACCAGCCGGGGACAGTTAAATTCACCCCTCCACTTT
CATSRGQLNSPLHF
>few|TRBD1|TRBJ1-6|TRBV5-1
TGCGCCAGCAGCGGGGACAGGGCTAATTCACCCCTCCACTTT
CASSGDRANSPLHF
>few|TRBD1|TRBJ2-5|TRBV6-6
TGTGCCAGCAGTTCCCAGACTGGGGACAGGGATGGAGAGACCCAGTACTTC
CASSSQTGDRDGETQYF
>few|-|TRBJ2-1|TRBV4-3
TGCGCCAGCAGCCAAGATGCGGCTTTCGGTGAGCAGTTCTTC
CASSQDAAFGEQFF
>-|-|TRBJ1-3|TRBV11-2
TGTGCCAGCAGCCCTCGGATGGGGGAGAGGGCATATTTT
CASSPRMGERAYF